This TCR beta chain was sequenced in a study of regulatory T cells in long-lasting Graves disease. CDR3 regions were amplified by Arm-PCR using iRepertoire HTBI primers to build TCR beta libraries. In the authors' methods: Among the samples, 60 or so TRBV and 14 TRBJ segments were identified. MiXCR, run by TCRdb on the multiplex PCR reads, gives a single entry per CDR3 protein. The V and J calls follow TCRdb's processing rather than the paper's. The sample has roughly 430,000 distinct CDR3 sequences; around 20% are singletons. Time point: persistent/refractory GD, antithyroid drugs over 5 years with positive TRAb. The TCR library was made from RNA extracted from PBMCs. Looked up from germline, CDR1 is SNHLY and CDR2 is FYNNEI. This CDR3 is 16 amino acids long. V lost 3 bases and J lost 2; bases outside the gene matches: 10. Ten or more counts support this clonotype.

V usage is TRBV2 and J usage is TRBJ2-7; TRBD1 agrees at 7 bases. The receptor was derived from a female donor with Graves disease. This material consisted of peripheral blood mononuclear cells (PBMCs), taken when the disease was refractory, from a patient treated with antithyroid drugs. The CDR3 DNA reads as TGTGCCAGCAGTGAGATCAGGGGGTCGAAGCCCTACGAGCAGTACTTC. Protein sequence: CASSEIRGSKPYEQYF.